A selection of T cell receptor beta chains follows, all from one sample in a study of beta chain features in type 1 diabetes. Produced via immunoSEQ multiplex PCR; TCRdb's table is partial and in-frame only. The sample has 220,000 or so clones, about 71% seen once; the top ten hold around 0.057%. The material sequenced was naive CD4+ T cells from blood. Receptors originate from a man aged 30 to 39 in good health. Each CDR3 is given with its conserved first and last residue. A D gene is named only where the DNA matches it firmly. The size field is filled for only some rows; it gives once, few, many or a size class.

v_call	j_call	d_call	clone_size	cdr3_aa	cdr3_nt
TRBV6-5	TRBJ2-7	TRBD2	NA	CASRSPGLGSYEQYF	TGTGCCAGCAGATCCCCGGGACTAGGCTCCTACGAGCAGTACTTC
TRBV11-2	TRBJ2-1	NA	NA	CASSASADYNEQFF	TGTGCCAGCAGCGCCAGCGCGGACTACAATGAGCAGTTCTTC
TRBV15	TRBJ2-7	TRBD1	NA	CATSTLGTGFSQYF	TGTGCCACCAGCACCCTTGGGACAGGGTTTTCCCAGTACTTC
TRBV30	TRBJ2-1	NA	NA	CAGRDGPNEQFF	TGTGCCGGCCGGGACGGGCCCAATGAGCAGTTCTTC
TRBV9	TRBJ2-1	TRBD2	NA	CASSDGRAYNEQFF	TGTGCCAGCAGCGACGGGAGGGCCTACAATGAGCAGTTCTTC
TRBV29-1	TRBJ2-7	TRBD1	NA	CSGGQGGEQYF	TGCAGCGGCGGACAGGGAGGCGAGCAGTACTTC
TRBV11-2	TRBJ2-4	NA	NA	CASRMGPTVKNFDIQYF	TGTGCCAGCAGAATGGGGCCGACAGTTAAGAACTTCGACATTCAGTACTTC
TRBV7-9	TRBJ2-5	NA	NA	CASSFRETQYF	TGTGCCAGCAGCTTTCGAGAGACCCAGTACTTC
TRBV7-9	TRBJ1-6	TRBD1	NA	CASSPGTANSPLHF	TGTGCCAGCAGCCCCGGGACAGCTAATTCACCCCTCCACTTT
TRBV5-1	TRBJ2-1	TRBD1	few	CASSLYGQDYNEQFF	TGCGCCAGCAGCTTGTATGGACAGGACTACAATGAGCAGTTCTTC
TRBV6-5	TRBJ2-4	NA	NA	CASSYSAGAKNIQYF	TGTGCCAGCAGTTACTCGGCTGGTGCCAAAAACATTCAGTACTTC
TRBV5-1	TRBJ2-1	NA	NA	CASSLTYEQFF	TGCGCCAGCAGCTTGACGTATGAGCAGTTCTTC
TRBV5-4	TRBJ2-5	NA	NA	CASSSGQETQYF	TGTGCCAGCAGCTCGGGTCAAGAGACCCAGTACTTC
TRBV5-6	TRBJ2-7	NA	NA	CASSFQGISYEQYF	TGTGCCAGCAGCTTTCAGGGGATCTCCTACGAGCAGTACTTC
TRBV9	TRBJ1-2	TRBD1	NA	CASSVGPGGLYGYTF	TGTGCCAGCAGCGTAGGCCCAGGGGGCCTATATGGCTACACCTTC
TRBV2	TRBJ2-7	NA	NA	CASGGQSLGYEQYF	TGTGCCAGCGGGGGACAATCTCTAGGCTACGAGCAGTACTTC
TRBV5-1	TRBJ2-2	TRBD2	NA	CASRATSGNTGELFF	TGCGCCAGCAGAGCGACTAGCGGGAACACCGGGGAGCTGTTTTTT
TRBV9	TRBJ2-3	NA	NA	CASSVGLEDTQYF	TGTGCCAGCAGCGTAGGCTTGGAGGATACGCAGTATTTT